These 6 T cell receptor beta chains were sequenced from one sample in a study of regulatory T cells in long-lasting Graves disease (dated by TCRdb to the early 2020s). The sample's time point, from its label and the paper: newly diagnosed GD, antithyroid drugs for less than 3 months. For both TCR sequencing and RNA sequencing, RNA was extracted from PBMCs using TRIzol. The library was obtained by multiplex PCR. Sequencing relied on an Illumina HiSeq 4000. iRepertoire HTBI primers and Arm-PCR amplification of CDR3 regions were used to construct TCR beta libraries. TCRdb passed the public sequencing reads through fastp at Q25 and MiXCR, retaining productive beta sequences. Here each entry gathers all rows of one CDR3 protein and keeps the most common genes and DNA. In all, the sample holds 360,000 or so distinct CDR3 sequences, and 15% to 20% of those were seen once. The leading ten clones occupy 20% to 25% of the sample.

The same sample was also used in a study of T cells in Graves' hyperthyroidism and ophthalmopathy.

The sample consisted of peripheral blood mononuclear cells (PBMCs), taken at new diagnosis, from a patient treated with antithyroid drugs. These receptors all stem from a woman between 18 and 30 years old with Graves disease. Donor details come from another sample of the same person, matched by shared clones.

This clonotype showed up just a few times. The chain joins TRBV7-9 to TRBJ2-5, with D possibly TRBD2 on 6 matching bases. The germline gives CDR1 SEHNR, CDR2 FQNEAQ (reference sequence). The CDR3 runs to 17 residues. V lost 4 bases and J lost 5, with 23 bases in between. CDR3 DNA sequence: TGTGCCAGCAGCTCCCTACGGGATAGGGAGGCGGCGGAGACCCAGTACTTC. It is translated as CASSSLRDREAAETQYF.

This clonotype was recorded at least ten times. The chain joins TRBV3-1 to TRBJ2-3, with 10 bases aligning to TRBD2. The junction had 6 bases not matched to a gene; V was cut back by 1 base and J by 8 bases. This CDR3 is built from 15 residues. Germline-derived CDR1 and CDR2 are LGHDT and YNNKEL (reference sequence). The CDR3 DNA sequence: TGTGCCAGCAGCCAAGGAGCGGGGGGGCGAAGTACGCAGTATTTT. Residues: CASSQGAGGRSTQYF.

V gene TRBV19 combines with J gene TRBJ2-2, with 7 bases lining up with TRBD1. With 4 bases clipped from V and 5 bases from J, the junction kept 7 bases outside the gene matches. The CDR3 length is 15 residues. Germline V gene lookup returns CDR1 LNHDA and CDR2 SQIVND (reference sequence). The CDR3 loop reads CASSNAGGRTGELFF. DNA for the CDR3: TGTGCCAGTAGTAACGCAGGGGGTCGTACCGGGGAGCTGTTTTTT.

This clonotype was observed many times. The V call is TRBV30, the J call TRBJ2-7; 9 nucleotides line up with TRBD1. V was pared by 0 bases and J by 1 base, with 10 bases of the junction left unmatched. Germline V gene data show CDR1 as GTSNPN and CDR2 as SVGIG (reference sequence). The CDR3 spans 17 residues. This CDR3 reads CAWSVSFGTGRSYEQYF. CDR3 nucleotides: TGTGCCTGGAGTGTTTCATTTGGGACAGGGCGATCCTACGAGCAGTACTTC.

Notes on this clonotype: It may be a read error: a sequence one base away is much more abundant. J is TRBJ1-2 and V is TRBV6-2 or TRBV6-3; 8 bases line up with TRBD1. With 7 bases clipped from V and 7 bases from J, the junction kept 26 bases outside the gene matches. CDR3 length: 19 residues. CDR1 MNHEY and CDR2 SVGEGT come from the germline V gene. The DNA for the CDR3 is TGTGCCAGCAATGAAAACAGATGGGGGCAGGGGGCCCGCCGCGGTGGCTACACCTTC. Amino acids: CASNENRWGQGARRGGYTF.

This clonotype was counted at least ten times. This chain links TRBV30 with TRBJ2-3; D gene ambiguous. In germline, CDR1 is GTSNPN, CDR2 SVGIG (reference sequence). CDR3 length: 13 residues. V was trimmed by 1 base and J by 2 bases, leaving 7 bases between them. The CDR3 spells CAWSGPNTDTQYF. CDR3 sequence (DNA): TGTGCCTGGAGTGGGCCGAACACAGATACGCAGTATTTT. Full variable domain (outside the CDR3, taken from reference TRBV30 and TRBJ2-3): SQTIHQWPATLVQPVGSPLSLECTVEGTSNPNLYWYRQAAGRGLQLLFYSVGIGQISSEVPQNLSASRPQDRQFILSSKKLLLSDSGFYLCAWSGPNTDTQYFGPGTRLTVL.